This T cell receptor beta chain was identified in a study of response to subunit inactivated influenza vaccine. Study results and caveats: Few additional T cells are recruited per seasonal influenza vaccination, authors suggested.

V lost 6 bases, J lost 7 bases, and 12 bases lay in between. Germline loops: CDR1 SEHNR, CDR2 FQNEAQ (reference sequence). This CDR3 contains 13 residues. A single record per CDR3 protein comes from TCRdb applying MiXCR to the RT-PCR reads. The sample consists of more than 550,000 distinct CDR3 sequences, approximately 12% of them appearing once. This clonotype has just a few counts. As yet, its antigen is unknown. The chain combines TRBV7-9 with TRBJ2-2, with D unresolved. The input for sequencing was PBMCs from blood, taken on the day of vaccination. The source of this sequence is a man in his fifties or sixties who received an inactivated influenza vaccine. CDR3: CASRIHEVGELFF. The CDR3 region has the DNA TGTGCCAGCAGGATCCATGAGGTCGGGGAGCTGTTTTTT.